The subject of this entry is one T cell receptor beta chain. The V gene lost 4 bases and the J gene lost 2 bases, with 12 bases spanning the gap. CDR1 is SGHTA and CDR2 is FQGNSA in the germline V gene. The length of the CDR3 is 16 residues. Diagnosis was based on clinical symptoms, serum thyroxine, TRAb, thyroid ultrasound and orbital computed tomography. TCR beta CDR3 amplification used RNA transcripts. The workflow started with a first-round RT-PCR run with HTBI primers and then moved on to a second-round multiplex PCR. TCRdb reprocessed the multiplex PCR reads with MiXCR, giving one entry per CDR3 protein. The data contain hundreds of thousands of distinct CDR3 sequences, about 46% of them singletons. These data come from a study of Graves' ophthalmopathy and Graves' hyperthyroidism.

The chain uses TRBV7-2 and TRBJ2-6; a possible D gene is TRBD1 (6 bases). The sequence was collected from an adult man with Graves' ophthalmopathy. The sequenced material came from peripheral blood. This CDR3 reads CASSYRPGAGANVLTF. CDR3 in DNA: TGTGCCAGCAGCTACAGACCAGGGGCTGGGGCCAACGTCCTGACTTTC.